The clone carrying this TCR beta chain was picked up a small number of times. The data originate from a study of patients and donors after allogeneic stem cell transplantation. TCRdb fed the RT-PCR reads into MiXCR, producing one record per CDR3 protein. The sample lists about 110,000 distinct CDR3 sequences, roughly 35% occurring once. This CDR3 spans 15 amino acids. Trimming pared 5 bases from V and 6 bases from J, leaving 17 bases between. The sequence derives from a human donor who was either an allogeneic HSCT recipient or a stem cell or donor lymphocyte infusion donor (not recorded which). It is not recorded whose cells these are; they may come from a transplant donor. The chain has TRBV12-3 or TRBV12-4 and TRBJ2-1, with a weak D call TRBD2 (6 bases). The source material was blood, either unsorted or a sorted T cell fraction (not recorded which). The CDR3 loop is CASSPRHGAGNEQFF. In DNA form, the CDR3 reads TGTGCCAGCAGTCCCCGCCACGGAGCGGGCAATGAGCAGTTCTTC.